This T cell receptor (beta chain) was documented in a study of blood T cell repertoires in COVID-19. The wider study: Researchers got acute and convalescent COVID-19 samples from the United States, Italy and Spain.

Using immunoSEQ multiplex PCR, the repertoire was profiled, and TCRdb retains in-frame clones only, with some absent. The sample consists of fewer than 200,000 clones, around 82% of them appearing once. The CDR3 runs 16 residues. Per germline, CDR1 SGHKS and CDR2 YYEKEE (reference sequence). V was clipped by 4 bases and J by 0 bases, with 13 bases between them. The chain has TRBV5-5 and TRBJ2-2; D may be TRBD1 (6 bases). This sequence originates from a man in his 60s who had recovered from COVID-19. Sequenced material: peripheral blood. The CDR3 region has the DNA TGTGCCAGCAGCCTCTCTTGGACAGCGAACACCGGGGAGCTGTTTTTT. It translates to CASSLSWTANTGELFF.